The entry that follows covers one T cell receptor beta chain sequence. As yet, its antigen is unknown. The data originate from a study of shared clonotypes between healthy human individuals. Points from the study as a whole: Sharing across several donors was seen in roughly 5.2% of naive CD4 clonotypes. Enrolling few donors narrowed the genetic and exposure-history diversity that was represented.

Terminally differentiated effector memory CD45RA+ cells were excluded from the naive CD8 cells, which were CD45RO-negative and positively selected for CCR7. Assay execution proceeded at the deep level. Here immunoSEQ multiplex PCR was the method, and the copy in TCRdb shows in-frame clones only, minus some. The repertoire holds millions of clones, with just under 95% as singletons. J was trimmed by 5 bases and V by 3 bases; bases with no gene match: 3. Germline loops: CDR1 SGHKS, CDR2 YYEKEE (reference sequence). The CDR3 extends over 14 amino acids. The sample taken for sequencing was naive CD8+ T cells sorted from blood. This chain connects TRBV5-5 to TRBJ2-7; 12 bases map to TRBD1. This TCR came from a man younger than 30 in good health. CDR3 coding DNA: TGTGCCAGCAGCTGGGGACAGGGGGCCAACGAGCAGTACTTC. Encoded protein: CASSWGQGANEQYF.